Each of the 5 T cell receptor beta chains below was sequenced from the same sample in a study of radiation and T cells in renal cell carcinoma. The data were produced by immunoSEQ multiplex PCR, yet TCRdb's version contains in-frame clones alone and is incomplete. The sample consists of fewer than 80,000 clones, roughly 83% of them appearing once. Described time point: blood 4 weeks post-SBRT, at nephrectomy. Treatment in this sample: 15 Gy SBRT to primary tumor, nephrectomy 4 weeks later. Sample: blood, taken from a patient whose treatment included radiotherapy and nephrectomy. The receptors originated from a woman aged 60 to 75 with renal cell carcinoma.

CDR3 bases: TGTGCCAGCAGCTCCACGGCAGGGGGTAATCAGCCCCAGCATTTT. Translation gives CASSSTAGGNQPQHF. The genes are TRBV7-9 and TRBJ1-5; 7 bases agree with TRBD1. Germline values: CDR1 SEHNR, CDR2 FQNEAQ (reference sequence). J gave up 4 bases and V 4 bases, and 7 bases lay outside the gene matches. The CDR3 has 15 amino acids. Full variable domain (remainder filled in from reference TRBV7-9 and TRBJ1-5): DTGVSQNPRHKITKRGQNVTFRCDPISEHNRLYWYRQTLGQGPEFLTYFQNEAQLEKSRLLSDRFSAERPKGSFSTLEIQRTEQGDSAMYLCASSSTAGGNQPQHFGDGTRLSIL.

CDR3 sequence: CASSLGSGAFQETQYF. In DNA, the CDR3 is TGTGCCAGCAGCTTGGGGTCGGGGGCCTTCCAAGAGACCCAGTACTTC. The chain combines TRBV5-6 with TRBJ2-5; D possibly matches TRBD1 or TRBD2 (6 bases each). CDR3 size: 16 residues. Trimming left V 0 bases short and J 1 base short, with 13 bases between. Germline CDR1 and CDR2: SGHDT and YYEEEE.

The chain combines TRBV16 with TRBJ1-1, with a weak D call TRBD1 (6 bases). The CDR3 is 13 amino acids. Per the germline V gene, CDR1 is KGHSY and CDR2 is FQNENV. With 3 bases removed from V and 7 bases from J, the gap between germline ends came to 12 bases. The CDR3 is CASSQGATGEAFF. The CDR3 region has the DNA TGTGCCAGCAGCCAGGGGGCTACAGGTGAAGCTTTCTTT.

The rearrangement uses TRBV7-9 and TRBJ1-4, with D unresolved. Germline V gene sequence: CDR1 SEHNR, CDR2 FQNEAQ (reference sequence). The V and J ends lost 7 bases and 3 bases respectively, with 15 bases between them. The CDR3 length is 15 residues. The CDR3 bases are TGTGCCAGCACCGCCCCCGAGTCTCCTAATGAAAAACTGTTTTTT. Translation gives CASTAPESPNEKLFF.

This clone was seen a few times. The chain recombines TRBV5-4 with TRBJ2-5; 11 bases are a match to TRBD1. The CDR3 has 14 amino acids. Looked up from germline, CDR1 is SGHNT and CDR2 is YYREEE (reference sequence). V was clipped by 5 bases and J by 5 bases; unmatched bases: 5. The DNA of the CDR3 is TGTGCCAGCAGAAGGACAGGGGGCAGTGAGACCCAGTACTTC. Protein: CASRRTGGSETQYF.